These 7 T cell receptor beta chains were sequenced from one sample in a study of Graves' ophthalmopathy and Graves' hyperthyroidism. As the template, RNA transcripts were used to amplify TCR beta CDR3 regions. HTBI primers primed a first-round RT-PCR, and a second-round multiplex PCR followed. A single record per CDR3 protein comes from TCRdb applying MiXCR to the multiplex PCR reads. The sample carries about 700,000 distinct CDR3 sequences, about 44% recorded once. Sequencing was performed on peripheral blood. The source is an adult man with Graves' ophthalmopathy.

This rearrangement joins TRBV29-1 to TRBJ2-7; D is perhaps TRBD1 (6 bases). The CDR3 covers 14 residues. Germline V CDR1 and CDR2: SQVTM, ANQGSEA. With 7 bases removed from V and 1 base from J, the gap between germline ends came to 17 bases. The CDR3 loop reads CSAEAGTPSYEQYF. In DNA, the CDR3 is TGCAGCGCCGAAGCCGGGACACCGTCCTACGAGCAGTACTTC.

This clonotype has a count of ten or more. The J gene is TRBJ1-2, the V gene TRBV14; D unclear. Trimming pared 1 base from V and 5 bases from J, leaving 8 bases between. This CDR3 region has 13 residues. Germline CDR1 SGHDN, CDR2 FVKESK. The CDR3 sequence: CASSQGPTYGYTF. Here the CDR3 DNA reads TGTGCCAGCAGCCAAGGACCGACGTATGGCTACACCTTC.

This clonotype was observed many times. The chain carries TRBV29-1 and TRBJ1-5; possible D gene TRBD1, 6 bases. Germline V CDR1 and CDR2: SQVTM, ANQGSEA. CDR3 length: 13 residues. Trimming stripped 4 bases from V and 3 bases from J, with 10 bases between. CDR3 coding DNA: TGCAGCGTTGTTTACAGGGACAATCAGCCCCAGCATTTT. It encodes CSVVYRDNQPQHF. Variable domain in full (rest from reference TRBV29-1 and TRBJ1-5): SAVISQKPSRDICQRGTSLTIQCQVDSQVTMMFWYRQQPGQSLTLIATANQGSEATYESGFVIDKFPISRPNLTFSTLTVSNMSPEDSSIYLCSVVYRDNQPQHFGDGTRLSIL.

CDR3 in DNA: TGTGCCAGCAGCCAAGTGGACTATGGCTACACCTTC. Translation gives CASSQVDYGYTF. V and J are TRBV14 and TRBJ1-2; D unresolved. Trimming cost V 1 base and J 3 bases, with 3 bases left between them. The CDR3 contains 12 residues. Germline assignment: CDR1 SGHDN and CDR2 FVKESK.

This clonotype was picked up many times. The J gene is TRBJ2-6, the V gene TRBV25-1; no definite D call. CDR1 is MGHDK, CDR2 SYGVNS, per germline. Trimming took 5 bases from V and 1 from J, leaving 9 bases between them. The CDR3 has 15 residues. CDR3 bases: TGTGCCAGCAGTAGAAGCCATTCTGGGGCCAACGTCCTGACTTTC. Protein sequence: CASSRSHSGANVLTF.

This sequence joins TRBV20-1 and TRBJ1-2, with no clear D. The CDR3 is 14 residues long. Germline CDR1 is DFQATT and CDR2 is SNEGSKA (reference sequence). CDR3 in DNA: TGCAGCACCCCCGGTGCTTTGGGCAGCTATGGCTACACCTTC. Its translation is CSTPGALGSYGYTF.

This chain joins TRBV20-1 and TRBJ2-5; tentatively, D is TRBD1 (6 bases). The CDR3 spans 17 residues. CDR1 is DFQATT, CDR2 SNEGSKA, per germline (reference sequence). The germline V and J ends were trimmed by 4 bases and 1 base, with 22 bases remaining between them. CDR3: CSANVGQTTSSQETQYF. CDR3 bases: TGCAGTGCTAATGTTGGACAGACCACTAGTAGCCAAGAGACCCAGTACTTC.